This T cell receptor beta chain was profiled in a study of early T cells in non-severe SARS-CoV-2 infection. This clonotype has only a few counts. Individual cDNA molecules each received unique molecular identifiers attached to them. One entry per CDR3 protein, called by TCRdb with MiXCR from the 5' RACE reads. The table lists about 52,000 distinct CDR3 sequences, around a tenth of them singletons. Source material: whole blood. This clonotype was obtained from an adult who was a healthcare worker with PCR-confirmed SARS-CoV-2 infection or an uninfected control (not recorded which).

CDR3 DNA sequence: TGTGCCAGCAGTTTAGTTACGGACATTCAGTACTTC. Its translation: CASSLVTDIQYF. V gene TRBV28 combines with J gene TRBJ2-4; D remains ambiguous. The CDR3 consists of 12 residues. Germline V gene lookup returns CDR1 MDHEN and CDR2 SYDVKM. The V gene lost 2 bases and the J gene lost 8 bases, with 7 bases spanning the gap.